This T cell receptor beta chain was sequenced in a study of blood T cell repertoires in COVID-19 (dated by TCRdb to 2020 to 2021). Concerning the study at large: The collaborator samples originated in the United States, Italy and Spain and spanned the acute and convalescent phases of COVID-19. A de-identified subject ID, COVID-19 status, age in years and sex were almost always included in the sample metadata. Where available, HLA class I and class II types were obtained from metadata supplied by the sample provider rather than from assay-based typing. The prospective study material was composed of cDNA or gDNA derived from T cells, B-cell-depleted T cells, or PBMCs. The repertoires were made available in a free public database intended to serve as a resource for research on the immune response to SARS-CoV-2. Samples were obtained from the ongoing ImmuneRACE study (first 160 participants) and from over a thousand subjects provided by 6 global collaborators. Subjects who had been exposed to COVID-19, were actively infected with it, or had recovered from it provided the deeply sampled blood TCRbeta repertoires that made up the dataset. The research as a whole found: How much clinical and demographic metadata was included differed by source and by participant, and the metadata was provided uncurated.

Whole blood was collected in K2EDTA tubes by collaborating institutions according to the institutions' own protocols. For TCRbeta analysis, collaborators shipped samples as frozen whole blood, isolated PBMCs, or DNA extracted from either of those sample types. To note about this clone: What this receptor recognizes is not known. No clone much larger than this one lies a single base away; base qualities are absent.

The immunoSEQ Assay, a bias-controlled multiplex PCR, was used to amplify TCRbeta CDR3 regions from genomic DNA. In the original analysis: The number of nucleated cells in each sample was estimated from the amplification of reference gene primers within the assay. Sequence reads were collapsed and filtered to measure the absolute abundance of every unique TCRbeta CDR3 rearrangement. For each sample, productive Simpson clonality was calculated as the square root of Simpson's diversity index over productive rearrangements. Held by TCRdb, this immuneACCESS table contains in-frame sequences only and omits some clones. Under half of the omission traces to an unresolved V gene where checked; the cause of the rest is unknown. V and J calls and clone size are those listed in that table; D and trimming were worked out from the DNA. The sample data list 140,000 to 150,000 clones, and over 70% of these were observed just once. Of the sample, more than 1.5% falls within the top ten clones.

Trimming takes 7 bases from V and 4 bases from J, and the germline ends sit 13 bases apart. The CDR3 has 14 amino acids, counting the end cysteine and phenylalanine. CDR3 DNA only is kept here, 42 bases in frame from base 1. CDR1 and CDR2 were assigned from the germline V gene as MNHEY and SVGAGI. The sequence is built from TRBV6-5 and TRBJ2-2, with TRBD2 perhaps the D gene, on 5 matching bases. Sample: peripheral blood. The TCR originated in a woman aged 55 to 70 with acute or convalescent COVID-19. The CDR3 has the sequence CASTVLVPTGELFF. The bases read TGTGCCAGCACGGTACTAGTCCCCACCGGGGAGCTGTTTTTT.